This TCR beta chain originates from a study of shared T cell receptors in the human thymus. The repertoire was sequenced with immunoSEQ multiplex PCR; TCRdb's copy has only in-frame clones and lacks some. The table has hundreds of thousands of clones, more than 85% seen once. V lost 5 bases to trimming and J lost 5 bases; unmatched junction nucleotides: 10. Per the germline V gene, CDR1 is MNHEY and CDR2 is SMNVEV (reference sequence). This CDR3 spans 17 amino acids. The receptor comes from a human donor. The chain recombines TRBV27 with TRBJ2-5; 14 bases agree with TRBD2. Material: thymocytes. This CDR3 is CASSVRRTSGRKETQYF. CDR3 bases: TGTGCCAGCAGTGTACGGCGGACTAGCGGGAGGAAGGAGACCCAGTACTTC.